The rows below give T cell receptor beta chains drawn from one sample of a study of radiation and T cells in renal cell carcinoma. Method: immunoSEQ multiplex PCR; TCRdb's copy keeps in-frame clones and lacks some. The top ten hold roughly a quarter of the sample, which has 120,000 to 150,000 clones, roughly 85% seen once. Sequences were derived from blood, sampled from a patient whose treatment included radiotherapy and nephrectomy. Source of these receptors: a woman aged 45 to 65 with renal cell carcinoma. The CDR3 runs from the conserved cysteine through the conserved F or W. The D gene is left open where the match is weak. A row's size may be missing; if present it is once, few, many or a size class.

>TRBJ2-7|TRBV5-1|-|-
CASSYGVSSYEQYF
TGCGCCAGCAGCTATGGGGTGAGCTCCTACGAGCAGTACTTC
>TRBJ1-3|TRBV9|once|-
CASSVLGAQGNTIYF
TGTGCCAGCAGCGTATTGGGGGCGCAGGGAAACACCATATATTTT
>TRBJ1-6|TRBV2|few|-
CASSEQVEDSPLHF
TGTGCCAGCAGTGAACAGGTTGAGGATTCACCCCTCCACTTT
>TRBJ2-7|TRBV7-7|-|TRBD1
CASSKGEGQGAHEQYF
TGTGCTAGCAGCAAAGGGGAGGGACAGGGAGCCCACGAGCAGTACTTC
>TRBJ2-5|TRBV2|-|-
CASSDKGRQETQYF
TGTGCCAGCAGTGATAAGGGGCGCCAAGAGACCCAGTACTTC
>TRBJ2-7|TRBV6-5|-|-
CASSYSGESREQYF
TGTGCCAGCAGTTACTCAGGAGAATCGAGGGAGCAGTACTTC
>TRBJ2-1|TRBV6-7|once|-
CASSYSICKGVAQNEQFF
TGTGCCAGCAGTTACTCGATTTGTAAGGGAGTGGCACAAAATGAGCAGTTCTTC
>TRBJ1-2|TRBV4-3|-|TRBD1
CASSQGTGGAGGYTF
TGCGCCAGCAGCCAAGGGACAGGGGGCGCCGGTGGCTACACCTTC
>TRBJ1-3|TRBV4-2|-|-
CASDFGSPDSGNTIYF
TGTGCCAGCGACTTCGGCAGTCCCGACTCTGGAAACACCATATATTTT
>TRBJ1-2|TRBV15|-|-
CATTTTTSRVYGYTF
TGTGCCACCACCACAACAACTTCCAGGGTCTATGGCTACACCTTC
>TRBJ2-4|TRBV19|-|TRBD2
CASSKKTSGNIQYF
TGTGCCAGTAGTAAAAAGACTAGCGGAAACATTCAGTACTTC
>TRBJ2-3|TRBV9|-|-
CASSPSGSDTDTQYF
TGTGCCAGCAGCCCTTCGGGCAGCGACACAGATACGCAGTATTTT
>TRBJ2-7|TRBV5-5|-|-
CASSLDRGGEQYF
TGTGCCAGCAGCTTGGACAGGGGAGGCGAGCAGTACTTC
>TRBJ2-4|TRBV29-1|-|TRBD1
CSVQDRGGPTAIQYF
TGCAGCGTCCAGGACAGGGGAGGCCCCACAGCCATTCAGTACTTC
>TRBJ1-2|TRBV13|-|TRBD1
CASSLTRGNYGYTF
TGTGCCAGCAGCTTAACCAGGGGGAACTATGGCTACACCTTC
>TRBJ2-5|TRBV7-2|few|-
CASSLQSRPETQYF
TGTGCCAGCAGCTTACAATCAAGACCAGAGACCCAGTACTTC
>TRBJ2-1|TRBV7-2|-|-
CASSLSYNEQFF
TGTGCCAGCAGCTTGTCCTACAATGAGCAGTTCTTC
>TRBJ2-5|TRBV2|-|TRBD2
CASSESGGVWTQYF
TGTGCCAGCAGTGAGAGCGGGGGGGTTTGGACCCAGTACTTC
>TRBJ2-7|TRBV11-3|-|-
CASSLFSGSYEQYF
TGTGCCAGCAGCTTATTCTCTGGGAGTTACGAGCAGTACTTC
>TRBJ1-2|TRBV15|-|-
CATSRGMGGGYGYTF
TGTGCCACCAGCAGGGGAATGGGAGGGGGCTATGGCTACACCTTC
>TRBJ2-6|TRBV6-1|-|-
CASSELRSGTGANVLTF
TGTGCCAGCAGTGAACTCCGGTCGGGAACTGGGGCCAACGTCCTGACTTTC
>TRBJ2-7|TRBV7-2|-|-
CASSLTRLSSYEQYF
TGTGCCAGCAGCTTAACGAGACTGAGCTCCTACGAGCAGTACTTC
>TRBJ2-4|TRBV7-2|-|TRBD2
CASTTSGGALGVKNIQYF
TGTGCCAGCACGACTAGCGGGGGGGCCTTAGGAGTCAAAAACATTCAGTACTTC
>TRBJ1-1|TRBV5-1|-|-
CASSLGSHSTEAFF
TGCGCCAGCAGCTTGGGGAGCCATTCCACTGAAGCTTTCTTT
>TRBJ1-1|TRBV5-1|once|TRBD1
CASSPGRDRYSNTEAFF
TGCGCCAGCAGCCCGGGCCGGGACAGATACTCGAACACTGAAGCTTTCTTT
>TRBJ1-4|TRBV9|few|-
CASSAGTTWEKLFF
TGTGCCAGCAGCGCCGGGACCACCTGGGAAAAACTGTTTTTT
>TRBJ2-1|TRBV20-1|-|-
CSASSSFSVF
TGCAGTGCTAGTAGTAGCTTTTCCGTCTTC
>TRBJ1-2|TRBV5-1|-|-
CASSTASYGYTF
TGCGCCAGCAGCACAGCCTCTTATGGCTACACCTTC
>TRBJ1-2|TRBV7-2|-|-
CASSSGSEGYGYTF
TGTGCCAGCAGCTCTGGTAGCGAGGGCTATGGCTACACCTTC
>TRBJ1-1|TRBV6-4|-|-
CASSVAGNTEAFF
TGTGCCAGCAGTGTCGCAGGGAACACTGAAGCTTTCTTT
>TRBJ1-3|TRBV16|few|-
CASSQSEGYSGNTIYF
TGTGCCAGCAGCCAATCTGAGGGTTACTCTGGAAACACCATATATTTT
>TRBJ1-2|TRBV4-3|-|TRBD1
CASSQEGTGVYGYTF
TGCGCCAGCAGCCAAGAGGGGACAGGAGTTTATGGCTACACCTTC
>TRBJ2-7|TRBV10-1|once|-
CASSESGRIDEQYF
TGCGCCAGCAGTGAGTCAGGGAGGATCGACGAGCAGTACTTC
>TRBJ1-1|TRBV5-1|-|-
CASSLSNTEAFF
TGCGCCAGCAGCTTGTCGAACACTGAAGCTTTCTTT
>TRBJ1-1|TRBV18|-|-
CASSSRLRGTEAFF
TGTGCCAGCTCATCGAGACTTCGTGGCACTGAAGCTTTCTTT